The present T cell receptor beta chain was sequenced within a study of PD-L1 blockade in urothelial cancer. Study in general: The study started patients on atezolizumab around 2014, giving 1,200 mg intravenously every 3 weeks. Blood analysis took place 3 weeks (second dose) and 6 weeks after treatment start.

Study-level findings and limits: When pretreatment blood TCR clonality was below the median, it predicted better survival.

This clone was seen a handful of times. Antigen unknown. Specified time point: peripheral blood 6 weeks after treatment start. The CDR3 spans 14 residues. Germline CDR1 is MNHEY and CDR2 is SVGAGI. The junction had 8 bases not matched to a gene; V was cut back by 6 bases and J by 6 bases. Spiking each PCR with synthetic TCR analog templates was performed. Sequencing was performed with immunoSEQ multiplex PCR; in TCRdb, only in-frame clones are kept and a portion is missing. The sample has under 70,000 clones, 88% seen once. The chain is built from TRBV6-5 and TRBJ2-7; 10 nucleotides line up with TRBD1. The sample consisted of PBMCs, taken around atezolizumab (anti-PD-L1) treatment. The receptor's source is a man aged 55 to 69 with urothelial cancer. The CDR3 spells CASRRQGALVEQYF. CDR3 sequence (DNA): TGTGCCAGCAGAAGACAGGGGGCACTCGTCGAGCAGTACTTC.